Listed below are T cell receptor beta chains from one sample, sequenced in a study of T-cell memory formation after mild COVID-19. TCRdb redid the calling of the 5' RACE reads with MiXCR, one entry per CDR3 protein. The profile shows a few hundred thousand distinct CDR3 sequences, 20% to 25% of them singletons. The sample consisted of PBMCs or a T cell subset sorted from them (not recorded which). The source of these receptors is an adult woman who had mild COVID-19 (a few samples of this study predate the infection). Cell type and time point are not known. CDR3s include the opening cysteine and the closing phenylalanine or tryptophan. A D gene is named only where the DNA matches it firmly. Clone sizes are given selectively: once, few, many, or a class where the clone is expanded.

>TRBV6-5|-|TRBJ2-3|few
CASSYTPRLGDTQYF
TGTGCCAGCAGTTACACGCCAAGGCTTGGAGATACGCAGTATTTT
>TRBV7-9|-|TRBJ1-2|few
CASSNPEDYGYTF
TGTGCCAGCAGCAACCCCGAGGACTATGGCTACACCTTC
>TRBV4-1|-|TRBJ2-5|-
CASSPPEGRTQETQYF
TGCGCCAGCAGCCCCCCGGAGGGGCGGACACAAGAGACCCAGTACTTC
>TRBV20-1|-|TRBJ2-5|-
CSARVLGETQYF
TGCAGTGCTAGAGTGCTAGGGGAGACCCAGTACTTC
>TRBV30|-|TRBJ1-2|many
CAWGKKGIEGYTF
TGTGCCTGGGGGAAGAAAGGGATAGAAGGCTACACCTTC
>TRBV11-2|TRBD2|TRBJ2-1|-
CASSFRLAGYNEQFF
TGTGCCAGCAGCTTCAGACTAGCGGGCTACAATGAGCAGTTCTTC
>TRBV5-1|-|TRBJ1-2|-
CASRLDGAPPYGYTF
TGCGCCAGCAGGTTGGACGGTGCCCCCCCTTATGGCTACACCTTC
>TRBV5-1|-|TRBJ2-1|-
CASSLVPRDEQFF
TGCGCCAGCAGCTTGGTACCCCGAGATGAGCAGTTCTTC
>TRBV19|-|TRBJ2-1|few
CASSIWGLENNEQFF
TGTGCCAGTAGTATATGGGGCCTGGAGAACAATGAGCAGTTCTTC
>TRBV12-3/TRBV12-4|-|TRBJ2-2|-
CASSFGGPITPNTGELFF
TGTGCCAGCAGTTTCGGGGGTCCGATTACCCCGAACACCGGGGAGCTGTTTTTT
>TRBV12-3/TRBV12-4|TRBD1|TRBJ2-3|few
CASRNRGWGPDTQYF
TGTGCCAGCAGGAACAGGGGCTGGGGGCCAGATACGCAGTATTTT
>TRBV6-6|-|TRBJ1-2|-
CASTYAQGHGYGYTF
TGTGCCAGCACCTACGCCCAGGGTCATGGATATGGCTACACCTTC
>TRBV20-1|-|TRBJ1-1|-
CSARSEAKAFF
TGCAGTGCTAGATCTGAGGCCAAAGCTTTCTTT
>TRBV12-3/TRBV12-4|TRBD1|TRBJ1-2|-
CASSLSTGGGYGYTF
TGTGCCAGCAGTTTATCGACAGGGGGCGGCTATGGCTACACCTTC
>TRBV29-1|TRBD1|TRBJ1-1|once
CSVEWGGQGVTEAFF
TGCAGCGTTGAATGGGGGGGACAGGGCGTCACTGAAGCTTTCTTT
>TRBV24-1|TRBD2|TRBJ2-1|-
CATSEYRAGAVYNEQFF
TGTGCCACCAGTGAGTATCGAGCGGGAGCCGTATACAATGAGCAGTTCTTC
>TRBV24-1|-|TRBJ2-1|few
CATSGAGRVEQFF
TGTGCCACCAGTGGGGCAGGGCGTGTTGAGCAGTTCTTC
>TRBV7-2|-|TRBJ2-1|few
CASSLKLSNEQFF
TGTGCCAGCAGCTTAAAACTCAGTAATGAGCAGTTCTTC
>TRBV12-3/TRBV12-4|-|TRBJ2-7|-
CASSLREMSYEQYF
TGTGCCAGCAGTTTAAGGGAGATGAGTTACGAGCAGTACTTC
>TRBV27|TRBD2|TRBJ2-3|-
CASSATSGVQYF
TGTGCCAGCAGTGCGACTAGCGGAGTGCAGTATTTT
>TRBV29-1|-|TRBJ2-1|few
CSEGFSPNEQFF
TGCAGCGAGGGATTTTCCCCCAACGAGCAGTTCTTC
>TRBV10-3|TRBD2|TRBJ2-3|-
CAIRLAGRNTDTQYF
TGTGCCATCAGACTAGCGGGGCGAAACACAGATACGCAGTATTTT
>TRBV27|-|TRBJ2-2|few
CASSLLGFANTGELFF
TGTGCCAGCAGTTTATTGGGGTTCGCGAACACCGGGGAGCTGTTTTTT
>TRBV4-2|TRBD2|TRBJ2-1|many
CASSPPGRLAGNEQFF
TGTGCCAGCAGCCCCCCGGGGAGACTAGCGGGTAATGAGCAGTTCTTC
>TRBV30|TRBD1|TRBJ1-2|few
CASQGAYGYTF
TGTGCCAGCCAGGGGGCCTATGGCTACACCTTC
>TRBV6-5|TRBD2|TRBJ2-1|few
CASGLAINEQFF
TGTGCCAGCGGACTAGCGATAAATGAGCAGTTCTTC
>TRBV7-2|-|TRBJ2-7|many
CASSLGAPRGRGYEQYF
TGTGCCAGCAGCTTAGGAGCCCCTAGGGGACGGGGTTACGAGCAGTACTTC
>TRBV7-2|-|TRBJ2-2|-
CASSHFAGIPPGGELFF
TGTGCCAGCAGCCACTTTGCGGGTATCCCCCCGGGGGGGGAGCTGTTTTTT
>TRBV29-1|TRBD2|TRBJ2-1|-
CSVESGGSSVGDEQFF
TGCAGCGTTGAGAGCGGGGGGTCCTCTGTAGGCGATGAGCAGTTCTTC
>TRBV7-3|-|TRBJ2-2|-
CASGGWDQTGRPGELFF
TGTGCCAGCGGGGGCTGGGACCAAACGGGCCGCCCCGGGGAGCTGTTTTTT
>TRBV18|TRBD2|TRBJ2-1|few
CASSPKLAGDNEQFF
TGTGCCAGCTCACCAAAACTAGCGGGGGACAATGAGCAGTTCTTC
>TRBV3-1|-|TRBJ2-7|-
CASSQDYRADYEQYF
TGTGCCAGCAGCCAAGATTACCGGGCCGACTACGAGCAGTACTTC
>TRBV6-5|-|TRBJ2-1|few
CASSRQRAWSYNEQFF
TGTGCCAGCAGCAGACAGAGGGCCTGGTCCTACAATGAGCAGTTCTTC
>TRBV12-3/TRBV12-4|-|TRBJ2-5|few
CASSSRQGRQETQYF
TGTGCCAGCAGTTCCCGCCAGGGACGGCAAGAGACCCAGTACTTC
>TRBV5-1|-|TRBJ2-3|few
CASSWGPQWYF
TGCGCCAGCAGCTGGGGACCACAGTGGTATTTT
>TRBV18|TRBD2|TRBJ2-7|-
CASSPPKLAGIYEQYF
TGTGCCAGCTCACCACCAAAGCTAGCGGGCATCTACGAGCAGTACTTC
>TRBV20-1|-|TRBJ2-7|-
CSARGSASYEQYF
TGCAGTGCTAGAGGGAGCGCGTCCTACGAGCAGTACTTC
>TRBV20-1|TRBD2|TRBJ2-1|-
CSARETSDNEQFF
TGCAGTGCTAGGGAGACTAGCGACAATGAGCAGTTCTTC
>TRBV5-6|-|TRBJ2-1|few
CASSPGWGNYNEQFF
TGTGCCAGCAGTCCAGGGTGGGGGAATTACAATGAGCAGTTCTTC
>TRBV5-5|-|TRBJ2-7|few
CASSLGDTPYEQYF
TGTGCCAGCAGCTTGGGGGACACACCCTACGAGCAGTACTTC
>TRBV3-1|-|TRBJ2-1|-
CASSQDPSTKNEQFF
TGTGCCAGCAGCCAAGATCCTAGTACAAAAAATGAGCAGTTCTTC
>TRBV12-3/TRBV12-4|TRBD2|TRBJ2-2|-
CASSLHSGSSTGELFF
TGTGCCAGCAGTCTACATAGCGGGAGCTCCACCGGGGAGCTGTTTTTT
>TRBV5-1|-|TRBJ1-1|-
CASSLAREATEAFF
TGCGCCAGCAGCTTGGCCAGGGAGGCCACTGAAGCTTTCTTT
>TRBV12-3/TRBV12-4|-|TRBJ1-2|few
CASTPGTAGYTF
TGTGCCAGCACCCCAGGGACGGCTGGCTACACCTTC